This TCR beta chain was documented in a study of Ad26.COV2.S vaccination and SARS-CoV-2 variants. Sequencing used immunoSEQ multiplex PCR; TCRdb keeps in-frame clones, though not all of them. In the table there are 85,000 to 95,000 clones, less than 85% of which are singletons. The study, taken as a whole, reports: In vaccinated individuals, spike-specific CD8+ and CD4+ T cell responses reportedly displayed substantial breadth. Relative to placebo recipients, vaccine recipients exhibited elevated spike-specific TCR breadth. TCR breadth and depth analyses may have underestimated total T cell responses. With respect to non-spike TCR breadth, vaccine and placebo recipients were similar.

Germline V gene data show CDR1 as SQVTM and CDR2 as ANQGSEA. V gave up 1 base and J gave up 2 bases, with 11 bases separating them. The CDR3 covers 14 residues. Comment on this clone: Its antigen is as yet unknown.

The TCR was taken from a human donor who had recovered from COVID-19. The starting material was peripheral blood, obtained after recovery from COVID-19. V usage is TRBV29-1 and J usage is TRBJ1-2; D gene uncertain. In nucleotides, the CDR3 is TGCAGCGTTGAAGGGCAGATGAGAAACTATGGCTACACCTTC. It yields the protein CSVEGQMRNYGYTF. Combining the CDR3 with reference TRBV29-1 and TRBJ1-2 gives the whole variable domain SAVISQKPSRDICQRGTSLTIQCQVDSQVTMMFWYRQQPGQSLTLIATANQGSEATYESGFVIDKFPISRPNLTFSTLTVSNMSPEDSSIYLCSVEGQMRNYGYTFGSGTRLTVV.